This T cell receptor beta chain appears in the sequencing data of a study of CD8 T cells in ankylosing spondylitis. Study-level points and caveats: What seemed typical of ankylosing spondylitis blood was a TCR beta motif built from under 10 highly homologous variants. Clones that were linked to disease were CD8+ and were relatively rare in peripheral blood. Earlier literature documents some of the motif variants in reactive arthritis synovial fluid and blood.

Each TCR beta library was made by quantitative 5'-RACE that incorporated molecular barcodes. TCRdb re-called the 5' RACE reads with MiXCR, one entry per CDR3 protein. Among roughly 250,000 distinct CDR3 sequences listed, 10% were seen once. Trimming at V came to 4 bases and at J to 7 bases, leaving 4 bases not matched to a gene. This CDR3 spans 15 amino acids. Per germline, CDR1 SGHRS and CDR2 YFSETQ. The sample holds many counts of this clonotype. The antigen is not known. Sequencing used blood, either unsorted or a sorted T cell fraction (not recorded which). J is TRBJ2-1 and V is TRBV5-1; TRBD2 aligns across 14 bases. This clonotype originated in a male donor with ankylosing spondylitis or in good health (not recorded which). The DNA of the CDR3 is TGCGCCAGCAGCGGGACTAGCGGGAGCTATAATGAGCAGTTCTTC. It specifies CASSGTSGSYNEQFF.